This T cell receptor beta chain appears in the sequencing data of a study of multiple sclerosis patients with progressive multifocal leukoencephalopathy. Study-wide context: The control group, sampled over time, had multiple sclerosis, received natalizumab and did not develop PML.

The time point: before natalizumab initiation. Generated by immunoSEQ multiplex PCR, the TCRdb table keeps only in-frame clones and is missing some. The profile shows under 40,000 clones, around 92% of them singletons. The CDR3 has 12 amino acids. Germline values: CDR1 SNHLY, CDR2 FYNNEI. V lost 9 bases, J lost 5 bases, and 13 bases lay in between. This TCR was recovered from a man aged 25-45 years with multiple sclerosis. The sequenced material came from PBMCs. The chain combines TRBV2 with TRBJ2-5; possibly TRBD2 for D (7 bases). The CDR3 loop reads CARGEGEETQYF. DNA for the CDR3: TGTGCCAGGGGGGAGGGGGAGGAGACCCAGTACTTC.